This T cell receptor beta chain was profiled in a study of shared clonotypes between healthy human individuals. The CDR3 is 15 residues long. Trimming took off 0 bases at V and 2 bases at J, with 11 bases between the two ends. The germline CDR1 and CDR2 sequences are LNHNV and YYDKDF (reference sequence). TCRdb keeps only in-frame clones here, not all; method: immunoSEQ multiplex PCR. The table shows some 2,000,000 clones, with around 95% occurring only once. This TCR derives from a man between 18 and 35 years old in good health. This rearrangement joins TRBV15 to TRBJ2-7, with a possible D match to TRBD1 (6 bases). Sequenced input: naive CD4+ T cells sorted from blood. Subset reported: CD45RA+ positively selected. The CDR3 nucleotides read TGTGCCACCAGCAGAGAGGGGACACCGACCTACGAGCAGTACTTC. This gives the protein CATSREGTPTYEQYF. Combining the CDR3 with reference TRBV15 and TRBJ2-7 gives the whole variable domain DAMVIQNPRYQVTQFGKPVTLSCSQTLNHNVMYWYQQKSSQAPKLLFHYYDKDFNNEADTPDNFQSRRPNTSFCFLDIRSPGLGDTAMYLCATSREGTPTYEQYFGPGTRLTVT.